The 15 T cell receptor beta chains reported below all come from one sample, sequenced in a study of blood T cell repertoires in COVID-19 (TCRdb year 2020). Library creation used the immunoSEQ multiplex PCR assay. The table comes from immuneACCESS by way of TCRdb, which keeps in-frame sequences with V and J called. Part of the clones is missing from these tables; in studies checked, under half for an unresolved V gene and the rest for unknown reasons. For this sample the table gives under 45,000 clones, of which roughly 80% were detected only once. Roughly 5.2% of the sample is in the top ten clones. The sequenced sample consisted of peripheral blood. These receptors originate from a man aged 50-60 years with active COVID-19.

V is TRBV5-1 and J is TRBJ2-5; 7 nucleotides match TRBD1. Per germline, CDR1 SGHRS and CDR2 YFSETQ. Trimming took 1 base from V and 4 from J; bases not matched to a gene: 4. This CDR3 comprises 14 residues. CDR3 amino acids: CASSLKGGAETQYF. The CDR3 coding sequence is TGCGCCAGCAGCTTGAAAGGGGGCGCAGAGACCCAGTACTTC.

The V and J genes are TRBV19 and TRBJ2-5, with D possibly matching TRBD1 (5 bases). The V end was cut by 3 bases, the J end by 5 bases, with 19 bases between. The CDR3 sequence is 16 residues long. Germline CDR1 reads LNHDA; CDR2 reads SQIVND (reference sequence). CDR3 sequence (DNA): TGTGCCAGTAGTATTATCACGGGTCAGGGCCTCGAGACCCAGTACTTC. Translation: CASSIITGQGLETQYF. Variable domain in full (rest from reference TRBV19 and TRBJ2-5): DGGITQSPKYLFRKEGQNVTLSCEQNLNHDAMYWYRQDPGQGLRLIYYSQIVNDFQKGDIAEGYSVSREKKESFPLTVTSAQKNPTAFYLCASSIITGQGLETQYFGPGTRLLVL.

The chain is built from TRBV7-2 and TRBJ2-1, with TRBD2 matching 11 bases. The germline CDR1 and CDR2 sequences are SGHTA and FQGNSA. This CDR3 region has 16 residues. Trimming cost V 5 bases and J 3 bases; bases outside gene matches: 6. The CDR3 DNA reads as TGTGCCAGCAGCGACACCGGGACTAGCGGCTACAATGAGCAGTTCTTC. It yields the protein CASSDTGTSGYNEQFF.

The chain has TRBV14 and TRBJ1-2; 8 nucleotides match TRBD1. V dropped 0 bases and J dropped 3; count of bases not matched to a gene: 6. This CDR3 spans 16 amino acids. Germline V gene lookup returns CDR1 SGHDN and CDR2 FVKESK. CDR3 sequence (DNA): TGTGCCAGCAGCCAAGATGGGGACAGGTGTCACTATGGCTACACCTTC. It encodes CASSQDGDRCHYGYTF.

The CDR3 sequence is CASSQAGGRSTDTQYF. DNA of the CDR3: TGTGCCAGCAGCCAAGCGGGGGGGCGTTCGACAGATACGCAGTATTTT. The chain recombines TRBV4-2 with TRBJ2-3; 8 bases match TRBD2. Germline V gene sequence: CDR1 LGHNA, CDR2 YNFKEQ. V was clipped by 1 base and J by 3 bases; unmatched bases: 6. The CDR3 length is 16 residues.

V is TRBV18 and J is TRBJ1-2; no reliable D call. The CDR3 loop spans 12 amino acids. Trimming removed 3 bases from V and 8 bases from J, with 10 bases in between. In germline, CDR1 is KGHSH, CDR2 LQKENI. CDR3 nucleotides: TGTGCCAGCTCACCGAGGTTGGAGGGCTACACCTTC. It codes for CASSPRLEGYTF.

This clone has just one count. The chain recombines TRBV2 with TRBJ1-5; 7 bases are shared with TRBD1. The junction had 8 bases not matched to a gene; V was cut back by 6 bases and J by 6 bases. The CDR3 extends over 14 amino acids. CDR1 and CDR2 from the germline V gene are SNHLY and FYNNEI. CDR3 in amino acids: CASSGGQARQPQHF. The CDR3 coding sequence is TGTGCCAGCAGCGGCGGACAGGCCCGTCAGCCCCAGCATTTT. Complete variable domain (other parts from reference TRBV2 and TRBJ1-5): EPEVTQTPSHQVTQMGQEVILRCVPISNHLYFYWYRQILGQKVEFLVSFYNNEISEKSEIFDDQFSVERPDGSNFTLKIRSTKLEDSAMYFCASSGGQARQPQHFGDGTRLSIL.

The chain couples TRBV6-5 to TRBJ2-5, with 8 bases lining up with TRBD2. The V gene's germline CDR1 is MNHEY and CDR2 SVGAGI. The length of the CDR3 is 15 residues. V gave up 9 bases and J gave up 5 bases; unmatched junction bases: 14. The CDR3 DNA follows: TGTGCCAGTTCCGTTAGGAGCGGGAGAGGGGAGACCCAGTACTTC. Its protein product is CASSVRSGRGETQYF.

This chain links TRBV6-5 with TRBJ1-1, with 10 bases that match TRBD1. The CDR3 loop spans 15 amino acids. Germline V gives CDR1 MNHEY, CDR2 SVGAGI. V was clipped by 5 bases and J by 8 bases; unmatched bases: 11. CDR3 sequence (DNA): TGTGCCAGCAGTCCCAGGGACAGGGGTGGTTTGGAAGCTTTCTTT. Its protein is CASSPRDRGGLEAFF.

CDR3 residues: CASSSGQGSYLLETQYF. Here the CDR3 DNA reads TGTGCCAGCAGTAGTGGACAGGGCTCCTACCTTCTTGAGACCCAGTACTTC. This chain connects TRBV5-4 to TRBJ2-5; 8 bases are shared with TRBD1. The CDR3 contains 17 residues. The germline CDR1 and CDR2 sequences are SGHNT and YYREEE (reference sequence). Trimming took 5 bases from V and 5 from J; bases not matched to a gene: 17.

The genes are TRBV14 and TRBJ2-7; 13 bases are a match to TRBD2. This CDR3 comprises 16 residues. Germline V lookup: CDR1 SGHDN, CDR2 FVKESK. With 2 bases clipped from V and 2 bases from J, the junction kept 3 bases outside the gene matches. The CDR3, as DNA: TGTGCCAGCAGCCAAACTAGCGGGAGGGGAGCCTACGAGCAGTACTTC. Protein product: CASSQTSGRGAYEQYF.

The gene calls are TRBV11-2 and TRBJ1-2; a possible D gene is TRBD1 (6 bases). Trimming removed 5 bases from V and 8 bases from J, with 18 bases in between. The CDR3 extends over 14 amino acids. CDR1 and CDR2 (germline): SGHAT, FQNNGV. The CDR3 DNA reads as TGTGCCAGCAGCCAAACCGGGGGGCCAAAGGGCTACACCTTC. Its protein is CASSQTGGPKGYTF.

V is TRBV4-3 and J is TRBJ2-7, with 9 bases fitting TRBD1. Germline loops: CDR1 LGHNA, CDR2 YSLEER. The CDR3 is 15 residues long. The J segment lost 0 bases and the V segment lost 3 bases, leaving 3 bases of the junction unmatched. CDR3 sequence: CASSQQTGGSYEQYF. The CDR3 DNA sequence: TGCGCCAGCAGCCAGCAGACAGGGGGCTCCTACGAGCAGTACTTC.

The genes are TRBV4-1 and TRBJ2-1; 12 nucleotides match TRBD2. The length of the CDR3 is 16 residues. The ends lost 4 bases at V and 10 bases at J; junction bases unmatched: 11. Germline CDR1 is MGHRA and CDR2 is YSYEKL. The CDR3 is CASSPARTSGAGEQFF. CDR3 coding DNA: TGCGCCAGCAGCCCCGCTAGGACTAGCGGGGCAGGGGAGCAGTTCTTC.

CDR3 in DNA: TGTGCCAGCAGCAAAGAAGGGGACAGGGGGCAAATATTCCCTGAAGCTTTCTTT. Its translation is CASSKEGDRGQIFPEAFF. The chain recombines TRBV21-1 with TRBJ1-1; the D segment call TRBD1 is taken from the table without a DNA check. TRBV21-1 is recorded as a pseudogene. This CDR3 has 18 amino acids.